This entry is about one T cell receptor beta chain. The antigen is unknown. The data originate from a study of memory CD4+ T cells and cytomegalovirus serostatus. Study-level results: Median bootstrapped AUC for CMV status was about 0.95 originally, about 0.9 US-trained.

Using immunoSEQ multiplex PCR, the repertoire was profiled, and TCRdb retains in-frame clones only, with some absent. The table lists fewer than 75,000 clones, over 75% of them singletons. This CDR3 region has 13 residues. CDR1 is MDHEN, CDR2 SYDVKM, per germline. V was trimmed by 6 bases and J by 10 bases, leaving 19 bases between them. The sort gate was single viable CD3+CD4+CD8-CD45RO+ cells for memory CD4+ T cells. The chain carries TRBV28 and TRBJ2-7; the D is unclear. The receptor was isolated from an adult in good health and CMV-seronegative. Sequencing was performed on memory CD4+ T cells from blood. This CDR3 is CASSRLVPRNQYF. The CDR3 DNA reads as TGTGCCAGCAGCCGGCTAGTCCCAAGGAATCAGTACTTC.